This TCR beta chain came from a study of blood T cell repertoires in COVID-19. Study overall: Acute-phase and convalescent COVID-19 samples originated in the United States, Italy and Spain. PBMCs, B-cell-depleted T cells, or T cells were the source of the cDNA or gDNA that made up the material.

Germline CDR1 reads SNHLY; CDR2 reads FYNNEI. The CDR3 loop spans 11 amino acids. V was clipped by 6 bases and J by 14 bases, with 16 bases between them. Original processing notes: Counts of nucleated cells, estimated from reference gene primer amplification, were obtained. Assay: immunoSEQ multiplex PCR; the TCRdb copy retains only in-frame clones and omits some. D and trimming come from the DNA, and the V and J calls and clone size come from that table. Of about 380,000 clones listed, roughly 91% are singletons. Residents of approximately 25 US areas, aged 18 to 89 years, made up the participants. Sequencing was carried out using PBMCs or T cells enriched from blood (not recorded which). V gene TRBV2 combines with J gene TRBJ1-2; possibly TRBD1 for D (5 bases). The sequence was collected from a woman younger than 35 who had recovered from COVID-19. CDR3 sequence: CASSRKGPGTF. DNA of the CDR3: TGTGCCAGCAGCAGGAAGGGGCCCGGGACCTTC.